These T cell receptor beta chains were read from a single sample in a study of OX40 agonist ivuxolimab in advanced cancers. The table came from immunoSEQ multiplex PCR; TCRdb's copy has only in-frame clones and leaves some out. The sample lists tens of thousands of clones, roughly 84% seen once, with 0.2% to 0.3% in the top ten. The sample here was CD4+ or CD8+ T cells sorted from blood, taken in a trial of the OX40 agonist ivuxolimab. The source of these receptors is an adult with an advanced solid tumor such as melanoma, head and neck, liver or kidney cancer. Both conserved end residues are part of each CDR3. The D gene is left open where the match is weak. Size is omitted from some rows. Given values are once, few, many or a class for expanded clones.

CASSPGTSNGNEQFF	TGTGCCAGCAGCCCAGGGACTAGCAACGGAAATGAGCAGTTCTTC	NA	TRBD2	TRBV4-2	TRBJ2-1
CATSRDFGGHTIYF	TGTGCCACCAGCAGAGACTTTGGGGGTCACACCATATATTTT	NA	NA	TRBV15	TRBJ1-3
CASSLAGLAGTTDTQYF	TGTGCCAGCAGCTTAGCGGGACTAGCGGGGACCACAGATACGCAGTATTTT	NA	TRBD2	TRBV7-9	TRBJ2-3
CASSFAGELFF	TGTGCCAGCAGCTTTGCAGGGGAGCTGTTTTTT	NA	NA	TRBV11-2	TRBJ2-2
CASSPDINQPQHF	TGTGCCAGCAGTCCCGATATCAATCAGCCCCAGCATTTT	NA	NA	TRBV2	TRBJ1-5
CASSVASGSTDTQYF	TGTGCCAGCAGCGTAGCTAGCGGGAGCACAGATACGCAGTATTTT	NA	TRBD2	TRBV9	TRBJ2-3
CASSPGQAGTDTQYF	TGTGCCAGCAGCCCAGGACAGGCCGGAACAGATACGCAGTATTTT	NA	TRBD1	TRBV7-9	TRBJ2-3
CASWTTGATYEQYF	TGTGCCAGCTGGACGACAGGAGCCACCTACGAGCAGTACTTC	NA	NA	TRBV28	TRBJ2-7
CASSLDGRTGGEQYF	TGTGCCAGCAGCTTAGATGGTCGTACAGGGGGTGAGCAGTACTTC	once	TRBD1	TRBV7-6	TRBJ2-7
CASSYGQGTFTDTQYF	TGTGCCAGCAGTTACGGTCAGGGGACTTTCACAGATACGCAGTATTTT	NA	NA	TRBV6-6	TRBJ2-3
CASSTYGLADAYEQYF	TGTGCCAGCAGCACGTATGGACTAGCCGATGCCTACGAGCAGTACTTC	NA	TRBD2	TRBV7-6	TRBJ2-7
CASSRQGAVVGAGELFF	TGTGCCAGCAGCCGCCAGGGGGCTGTCGTTGGGGCCGGGGAGCTGTTTTTT	NA	TRBD1	TRBV7-2	TRBJ2-2
CASSLIYSRDSNNEQFF	TGTGCCAGCAGTTTAATCTATTCTCGGGACAGTAACAATGAGCAGTTCTTC	NA	TRBD1	TRBV27	TRBJ2-1
CASSKGDRGTGANVLTF	TGTGCCAGCAGCAAAGGAGACAGGGGTACCGGGGCCAACGTCCTGACTTTC	NA	NA	TRBV21-1	TRBJ2-6
CASSRGTSGGGSTDTQYF	TGCGCCAGCAGCCGTGGGACTAGCGGTGGGGGCAGCACAGATACGCAGTATTTT	NA	TRBD2	TRBV4-1	TRBJ2-3
CASSEPGQNEKLFF	TGTGCCAGCAGTGAACCGGGACAGAATGAAAAACTGTTTTTT	NA	TRBD1	TRBV6-1	TRBJ1-4
CASSWTSGSLAYEQYF	TGTGCCAGCAGTTGGACTAGCGGGAGTTTGGCCTACGAGCAGTACTTC	NA	TRBD2	TRBV27	TRBJ2-7
CASSLESGANVLTF	TGTGCCAGCAGCTTGGAATCCGGGGCCAACGTCCTGACTTTC	NA	NA	TRBV5-5	TRBJ2-6
CASNRVQVNEKLFF	TGTGCCAGCAATAGAGTACAGGTAAATGAAAAACTGTTTTTT	NA	NA	TRBV7-9	TRBJ1-4
CASSIPGGAGEKLFF	TGTGCCAGTAGTATTCCGGGGGGCGCGGGAGAAAAACTGTTTTTT	NA	NA	TRBV19	TRBJ1-4
CAISARTGSGDTEAFF	TGTGCCATCAGTGCCCGGACAGGGTCGGGGGACACTGAAGCTTTCTTT	NA	TRBD1	TRBV10-3	TRBJ1-1
CASRAGQAVNYGYTF	TGTGCCAGCAGGGCGGGACAGGCCGTTAACTATGGCTACACCTTC	NA	TRBD1	TRBV5-4	TRBJ1-2
CASSLSRQGARSLNSNQPQHF	TGTGCCAGCAGTTTAAGTCGACAGGGGGCGCGTTCTCTTAATAGCAATCAGCCCCAGCATTTT	NA	TRBD1	TRBV28	TRBJ1-5
CASSHGWGSLVREQYF	TGTGCCAGCAGCCACGGGTGGGGTTCGCTCGTGAGGGAGCAGTACTTC	NA	NA	TRBV14	TRBJ2-7
CASSRLTLSGRQEETQYF	TGTGCCAGCAGTAGACTAACTCTTAGCGGGAGGCAGGAAGAGACCCAGTACTTC	few	TRBD2	TRBV28	TRBJ2-5
CASSLFGLNTEAFF	TGTGCCAGCAGCTTATTCGGGCTGAACACTGAAGCTTTCTTT	NA	NA	TRBV7-2	TRBJ1-1
CASSEASGAGPFF	TGTGCCAGCAGTGAGGCTAGCGGAGCGGGGCCGTTCTTC	NA	TRBD2	TRBV2	TRBJ2-1
CASSYRDRSYEQYF	TGTGCCAGCAGTTACCGGGACAGAAGCTACGAGCAGTACTTC	NA	TRBD1	TRBV6-5	TRBJ2-7
CASSSSGRETQYF	TGTGCCAGTAGTTCTAGCGGGAGAGAGACCCAGTACTTC	NA	TRBD2	TRBV19	TRBJ2-5